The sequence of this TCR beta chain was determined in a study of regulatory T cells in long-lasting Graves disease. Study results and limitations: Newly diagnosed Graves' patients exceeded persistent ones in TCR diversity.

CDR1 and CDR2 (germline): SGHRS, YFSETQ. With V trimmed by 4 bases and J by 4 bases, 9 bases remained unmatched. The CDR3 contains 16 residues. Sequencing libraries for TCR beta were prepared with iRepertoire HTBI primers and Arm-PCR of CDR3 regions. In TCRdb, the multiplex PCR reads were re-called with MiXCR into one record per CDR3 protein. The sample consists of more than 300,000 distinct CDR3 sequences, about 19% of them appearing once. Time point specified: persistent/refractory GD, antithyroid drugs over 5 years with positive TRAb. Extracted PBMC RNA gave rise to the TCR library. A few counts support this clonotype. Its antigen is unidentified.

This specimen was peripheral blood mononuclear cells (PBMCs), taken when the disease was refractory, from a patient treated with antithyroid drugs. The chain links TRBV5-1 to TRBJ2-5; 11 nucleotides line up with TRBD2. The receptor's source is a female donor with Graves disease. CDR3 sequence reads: CASSLGIAGGRETQYF. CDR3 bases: TGCGCCAGCAGCCTTGGAATAGCGGGAGGGCGAGAGACCCAGTACTTC.